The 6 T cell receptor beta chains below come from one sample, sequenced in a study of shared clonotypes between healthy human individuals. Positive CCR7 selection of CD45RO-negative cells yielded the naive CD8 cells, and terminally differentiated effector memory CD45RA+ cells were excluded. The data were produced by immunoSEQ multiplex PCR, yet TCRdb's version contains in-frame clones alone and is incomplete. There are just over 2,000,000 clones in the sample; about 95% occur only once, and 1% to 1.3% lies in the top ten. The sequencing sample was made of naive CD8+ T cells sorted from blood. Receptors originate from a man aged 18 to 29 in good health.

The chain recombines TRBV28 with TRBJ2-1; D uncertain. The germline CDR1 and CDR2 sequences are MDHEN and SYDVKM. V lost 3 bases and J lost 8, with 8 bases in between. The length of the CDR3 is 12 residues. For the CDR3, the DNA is TGTGCCAGCAGTTTTCCGCGTTATGAGCAGTTCTTC. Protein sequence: CASSFPRYEQFF. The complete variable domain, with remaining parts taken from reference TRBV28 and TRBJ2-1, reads DVKVTQSSRYLVKRTGEKVFLECVQDMDHENMFWYRQDPGLGLRLIYFSYDVKMKEKGDIPEGYSVSREKKERFSLILESASTNQTSMYLCASSFPRYEQFFGPGTRLTVL.

CDR3 in amino acids: CASSLPGTSGRRVTDTQYF. For the CDR3, the DNA is TGTGCCAGCAGCTTACCCGGGACTAGCGGGAGAAGGGTTACAGATACGCAGTATTTT. The chain has TRBV7-9 and TRBJ2-3, with TRBD2 matching 14 bases. J lost 3 bases, V lost 2 bases, and 10 bases had no gene match. This CDR3 is built from 19 residues. Germline V gives CDR1 SEHNR, CDR2 FQNEAQ (reference sequence).

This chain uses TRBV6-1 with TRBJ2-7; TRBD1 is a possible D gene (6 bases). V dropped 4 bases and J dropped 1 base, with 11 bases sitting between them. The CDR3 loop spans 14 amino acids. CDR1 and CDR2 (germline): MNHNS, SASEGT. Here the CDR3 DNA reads TGTGCCAGCAGTGTTTACAGGGATTCCTACGAGCAGTACTTC. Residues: CASSVYRDSYEQYF.

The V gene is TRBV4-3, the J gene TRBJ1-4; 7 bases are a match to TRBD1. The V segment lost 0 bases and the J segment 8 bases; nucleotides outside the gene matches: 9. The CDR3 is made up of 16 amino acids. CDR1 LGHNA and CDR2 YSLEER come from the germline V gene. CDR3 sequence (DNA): TGCGCCAGCAGCCAAGATCCCGAGGGGGCAAGGGAAAAACTGTTTTTT. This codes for CASSQDPEGAREKLFF.

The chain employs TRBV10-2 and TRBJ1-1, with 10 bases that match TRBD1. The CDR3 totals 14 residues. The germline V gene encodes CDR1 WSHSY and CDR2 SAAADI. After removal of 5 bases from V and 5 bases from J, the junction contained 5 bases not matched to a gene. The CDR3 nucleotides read TGCGCCAGCAGTACGACAGGGGGCCCAACTGAAGCTTTCTTT. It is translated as CASSTTGGPTEAFF.

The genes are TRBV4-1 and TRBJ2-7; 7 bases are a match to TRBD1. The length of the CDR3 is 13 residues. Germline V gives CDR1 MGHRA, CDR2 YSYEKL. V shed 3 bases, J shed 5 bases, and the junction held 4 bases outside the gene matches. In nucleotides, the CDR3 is TGCGCCAGCAGCCATTCACAGGGGAACGAGCAGTACTTC. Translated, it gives CASSHSQGNEQYF.